A selection of T cell receptor beta chains follows, all from one sample in a study of cytomegalovirus exposure and HLA in healthy donors. Method: immunoSEQ multiplex PCR; TCRdb's copy keeps in-frame clones and lacks some. This table has some 150,000 clones, 60% to 80% appearing once. The source material was PBMCs. These receptors were taken from a male donor in good health and CMV-seronegative. CDR3s include the opening cysteine and the closing phenylalanine or tryptophan. D genes are given only for firm matches. Clone size is shown for a subset of rows, as once, few, many or a class of expanded clone.

V gene: TRBV19
J gene: TRBJ1-1
D gene: TRBD1
clone size: -
CDR3 protein: CASSSDRGRMNTEAFF
CDR3 DNA: TGTGCCAGTAGTTCGGACAGGGGGCGTATGAACACTGAAGCTTTCTTT

V gene: TRBV18
J gene: TRBJ1-1
D gene: -
clone size: -
CDR3 protein: CASSPPGARTEAFF
CDR3 DNA: TGTGCCAGCTCACCACCGGGGGCGAGGACTGAAGCTTTCTTT

V gene: TRBV18
J gene: TRBJ2-2
D gene: -
clone size: -
CDR3 protein: CASSPYSGTGELFF
CDR3 DNA: TGTGCCAGCTCACCATATAGCGGAACCGGGGAGCTGTTTTTT

V gene: TRBV27
J gene: TRBJ2-1
D gene: TRBD1
clone size: -
CDR3 protein: CASSLWGTEYNEQFF
CDR3 DNA: TGTGCCAGCAGTTTATGGGGGACAGAGTACAATGAGCAGTTCTTC

V gene: TRBV7-9
J gene: TRBJ1-1
D gene: -
clone size: -
CDR3 protein: CASSSEQGNTEAFF
CDR3 DNA: TGTGCCAGCAGCTCTGAACAGGGGAACACTGAAGCTTTCTTT

V gene: TRBV15
J gene: TRBJ2-2
D gene: TRBD2
clone size: -
CDR3 protein: CATSRDLSGTSVKGELFF
CDR3 DNA: TGTGCCACCAGCAGAGATCTTTCCGGGACTAGCGTTAAGGGGGAGCTGTTTTTT

V gene: TRBV5-1
J gene: TRBJ2-1
D gene: TRBD2
clone size: -
CDR3 protein: CASWTSLGEQFF
CDR3 DNA: TGCGCCTCATGGACTAGTCTGGGTGAGCAGTTCTTC

V gene: TRBV4-1
J gene: TRBJ2-1
D gene: TRBD2
clone size: -
CDR3 protein: CASSQSIAGPRNNEQFF
CDR3 DNA: TGCGCCAGCAGCCAATCGATAGCGGGCCCACGGAACAATGAGCAGTTCTTC

V gene: TRBV6-5
J gene: TRBJ2-7
D gene: -
clone size: -
CDR3 protein: CASSYSSSRYEQYF
CDR3 DNA: TGTGCCAGCAGTTACTCTAGCTCAAGATACGAGCAGTACTTC

V gene: TRBV12-5
J gene: TRBJ2-3
D gene: TRBD1
clone size: -
CDR3 protein: CASGLPPTGGTQYF
CDR3 DNA: TGTGCTAGTGGTTTGCCCCCGACAGGGGGCACGCAGTATTTT

V gene: TRBV9
J gene: TRBJ1-2
D gene: -
clone size: -
CDR3 protein: CASSVATGNSYGYTF
CDR3 DNA: TGTGCCAGCAGCGTAGCAACAGGGAACAGCTATGGCTACACCTTC

V gene: TRBV7-9
J gene: TRBJ1-6
D gene: TRBD1
clone size: few
CDR3 protein: CASSLVDRGKNSPLHF
CDR3 DNA: TGTGCCAGCAGCTTAGTAGACAGGGGGAAAAATTCACCCCTCCACTTT

V gene: TRBV2
J gene: TRBJ1-2
D gene: -
clone size: -
CDR3 protein: CASPGGEGYGYTF
CDR3 DNA: TGTGCCAGCCCGGGAGGGGAGGGCTATGGCTACACCTTC

V gene: TRBV29-1
J gene: TRBJ2-5
D gene: -
clone size: -
CDR3 protein: CSVVGAKGLPETQYF
CDR3 DNA: TGCAGCGTCGTGGGGGCGAAGGGCCTTCCAGAGACCCAGTACTTC

V gene: TRBV7-3
J gene: TRBJ1-1
D gene: -
clone size: -
CDR3 protein: CASRPSAGDTEAFF
CDR3 DNA: TGTGCCAGCAGACCAAGCGCAGGGGACACTGAAGCTTTCTTT

V gene: TRBV19
J gene: TRBJ1-5
D gene: -
clone size: -
CDR3 protein: CASSTPLVGQYSNQPQHF
CDR3 DNA: TGTGCCAGTAGTACCCCCCTAGTGGGGCAGTATAGCAATCAGCCCCAGCATTTT

V gene: TRBV2
J gene: TRBJ1-2
D gene: -
clone size: -
CDR3 protein: CASGLSSYGYTF
CDR3 DNA: TGTGCCAGCGGACTCAGCTCGTATGGCTACACCTTC

V gene: TRBV7-2
J gene: TRBJ2-7
D gene: -
clone size: -
CDR3 protein: CASSWRGGRYEQYF
CDR3 DNA: TGTGCCAGCAGCTGGAGGGGGGGGCGCTACGAGCAGTACTTC

V gene: TRBV7-9
J gene: TRBJ1-1
D gene: -
clone size: -
CDR3 protein: CASSPEQGTEAFF
CDR3 DNA: TGTGCCAGCAGCCCGGAGCAGGGGACTGAAGCTTTCTTT

V gene: TRBV19
J gene: TRBJ1-3
D gene: TRBD1
clone size: medium-sized
CDR3 protein: CASSAGGTGNTIYF
CDR3 DNA: TGTGCCAGTAGCGCAGGGGGAACCGGAAACACCATATATTTT

V gene: TRBV7-9
J gene: TRBJ1-2
D gene: -
clone size: -
CDR3 protein: CASSSGILDGYTF
CDR3 DNA: TGTGCCAGCAGCTCCGGGATACTGGATGGCTACACCTTC

V gene: TRBV7-9
J gene: TRBJ2-5
D gene: TRBD1
clone size: -
CDR3 protein: CASTYRGQGLKETQYF
CDR3 DNA: TGTGCCAGCACCTACCGGGGACAGGGGTTGAAAGAGACCCAGTACTTC

V gene: TRBV7-8
J gene: TRBJ1-1
D gene: -
clone size: -
CDR3 protein: CASSLVDTVLNTEAFF
CDR3 DNA: TGTGCCAGCAGCTTGGTGGACACGGTCTTGAACACTGAAGCTTTCTTT

V gene: TRBV2
J gene: TRBJ2-3
D gene: TRBD2
clone size: -
CDR3 protein: CASSEAERGGRSRLSTDTQYF
CDR3 DNA: TGTGCCAGCAGTGAAGCCGAGCGGGGGGGCCGTTCCCGCCTTAGCACAGATACGCAGTATTTT

V gene: TRBV9
J gene: TRBJ2-3
D gene: -
clone size: -
CDR3 protein: CASSTLASTDTQYF
CDR3 DNA: TGTGCCAGCAGCACTCTAGCGAGCACAGATACGCAGTATTTT

V gene: TRBV6-1
J gene: TRBJ2-2
D gene: TRBD1
clone size: -
CDR3 protein: CASSDRIGQGANTGELFF
CDR3 DNA: TGTGCCAGCAGTGACAGGATCGGACAGGGGGCGAACACCGGGGAGCTGTTTTTT

V gene: TRBV7-6
J gene: TRBJ2-5
D gene: TRBD2
clone size: -
CDR3 protein: CASSFGTSGIGGGETQYF
CDR3 DNA: TGTGCCAGCAGCTTCGGGACTAGCGGAATAGGAGGTGGTGAGACCCAGTACTTC

V gene: TRBV19
J gene: TRBJ2-1
D gene: -
clone size: -
CDR3 protein: CASSSDGRRKQFF
CDR3 DNA: TGTGCCAGTAGTTCCGACGGGAGAAGAAAGCAGTTCTTC

V gene: TRBV29-1
J gene: TRBJ1-1
D gene: -
clone size: -
CDR3 protein: CSVGNVASEAFF
CDR3 DNA: TGCAGCGTTGGGAACGTGGCTAGTGAAGCTTTCTTT

V gene: TRBV15
J gene: TRBJ1-3
D gene: -
clone size: -
CDR3 protein: CATSEQGNSGNTIYF
CDR3 DNA: TGTGCCACCAGCGAACAGGGAAACTCTGGAAACACCATATATTTT

V gene: TRBV29-1
J gene: TRBJ1-2
D gene: -
clone size: -
CDR3 protein: CSVKTRGGFNYGYTF
CDR3 DNA: TGCAGCGTTAAGACCCGGGGTGGGTTTAACTATGGCTACACCTTC

V gene: TRBV10-3
J gene: TRBJ2-7
D gene: TRBD2
clone size: -
CDR3 protein: CAISESVASGRTYEQYF
CDR3 DNA: TGTGCCATCAGTGAGTCGGTGGCTAGCGGGAGAACCTACGAGCAGTACTTC

V gene: TRBV6-4
J gene: TRBJ2-1
D gene: TRBD1
clone size: -
CDR3 protein: CASSDGGQGNNNEQFF
CDR3 DNA: TGTGCCAGCAGTGACGGAGGACAGGGCAACAACAATGAGCAGTTCTTC

V gene: TRBV7-9
J gene: TRBJ1-4
D gene: -
clone size: -
CDR3 protein: CASSVWAQQVEKLFF
CDR3 DNA: TGTGCCAGCAGTGTCTGGGCCCAGCAGGTTGAAAAACTGTTTTTT

V gene: TRBV13
J gene: TRBJ1-1
D gene: -
clone size: -
CDR3 protein: CASSLGFGEAFF
CDR3 DNA: TGTGCCAGCAGCTTAGGCTTCGGGGAAGCTTTCTTT

V gene: TRBV6-6
J gene: TRBJ1-2
D gene: -
clone size: -
CDR3 protein: CASSLQGTYGYTF
CDR3 DNA: TGTGCCAGCAGTTTGCAGGGAACCTATGGCTACACCTTC

V gene: TRBV6-6
J gene: TRBJ1-5
D gene: -
clone size: -
CDR3 protein: CASSTGGGGIGPQHF
CDR3 DNA: TGTGCCAGCAGTACCGGGGGGGGCGGAATCGGTCCCCAGCATTTT

V gene: TRBV7-2
J gene: TRBJ2-6
D gene: -
clone size: -
CDR3 protein: CASSPEGALSGANVLTF
CDR3 DNA: TGTGCCAGCAGCCCCGAAGGAGCGCTCTCTGGGGCCAACGTCCTGACTTTC

V gene: TRBV19
J gene: TRBJ2-2
D gene: -
clone size: few
CDR3 protein: CASSMGRANTGELFF
CDR3 DNA: TGTGCCAGTAGTATGGGGAGAGCGAACACCGGGGAGCTGTTTTTT

V gene: TRBV9
J gene: TRBJ2-5
D gene: -
clone size: -
CDR3 protein: CASSVRDSSETQYF
CDR3 DNA: TGTGCCAGCAGCGTAAGGGACTCTTCAGAGACCCAGTACTTC

V gene: TRBV30
J gene: TRBJ1-2
D gene: -
clone size: -
CDR3 protein: CAWSGPAEKTASWGYTF
CDR3 DNA: TGTGCCTGGAGCGGCCCGGCCGAAAAGACAGCCTCATGGGGCTACACCTTC

V gene: TRBV9
J gene: TRBJ2-5
D gene: -
clone size: once
CDR3 protein: CASSVGQFTGETQYF
CDR3 DNA: TGTGCCAGCAGCGTAGGGCAATTCACGGGGGAGACCCAGTACTTC

V gene: TRBV5-4
J gene: TRBJ2-5
D gene: -
clone size: few
CDR3 protein: CASSLGGVQETQYF
CDR3 DNA: TGTGCCAGCAGCTTGGGGGGGGTGCAAGAGACCCAGTACTTC

V gene: TRBV4-3
J gene: TRBJ2-6
D gene: -
clone size: -
CDR3 protein: CASSQDFSSGANVLTF
CDR3 DNA: TGCGCCAGCAGCCAAGACTTCTCCTCTGGGGCCAACGTCCTGACTTTC

V gene: TRBV7-2
J gene: TRBJ2-7
D gene: TRBD2
clone size: -
CDR3 protein: CASSPGLATSYEQYF
CDR3 DNA: TGTGCCAGCAGCCCGGGACTAGCGACCTCCTACGAGCAGTACTTC

V gene: TRBV7-8
J gene: TRBJ2-7
D gene: -
clone size: -
CDR3 protein: CASIETVAGLYEQYF
CDR3 DNA: TGTGCCAGCATCGAGACAGTGGCAGGGCTTTACGAGCAGTACTTC

V gene: TRBV7-3
J gene: TRBJ2-3
D gene: TRBD1
clone size: -
CDR3 protein: CASSLKGGTGVTDTQYF
CDR3 DNA: TGTGCCAGCAGCTTAAAGGGGGGGACAGGGGTTACAGATACGCAGTATTTT